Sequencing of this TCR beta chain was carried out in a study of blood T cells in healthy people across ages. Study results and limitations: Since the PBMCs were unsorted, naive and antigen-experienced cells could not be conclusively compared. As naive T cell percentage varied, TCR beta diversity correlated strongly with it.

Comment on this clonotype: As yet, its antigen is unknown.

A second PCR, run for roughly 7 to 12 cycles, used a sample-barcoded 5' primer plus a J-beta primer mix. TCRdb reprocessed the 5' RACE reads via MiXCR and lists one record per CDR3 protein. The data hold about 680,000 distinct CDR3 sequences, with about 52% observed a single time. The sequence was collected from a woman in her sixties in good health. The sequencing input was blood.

CDR3 amino acids: CASSLGFNYGYTF. For the CDR3, the DNA is TGTGCCAGCAGCTTGGGGTTCAACTATGGCTACACCTTC. This chain links TRBV7-2 with TRBJ1-2; D not certain. Deletions cut 3 bases from V and 2 bases from J, with 7 bases between. The CDR3 runs to 13 residues. Per the germline V gene, CDR1 is SGHTA and CDR2 is FQGNSA.